The clone carrying this T cell receptor beta chain has just a few counts. CDR3 size: 12 residues. Germline V gene data show CDR1 as LGHDT and CDR2 as YNNKEL (reference sequence). V lost 4 bases, J lost 7 bases, and 10 bases lay in between. Per the original data handling: Amplified reference gene primers provided the basis for estimating nucleated cell counts. Profiling relied on immunoSEQ multiplex PCR, and the TCRdb table lists in-frame clones only, not all of them. D and trimming were read from the DNA, whereas the V and J calls and clone size are those reported in that table. The data contain under 200,000 clones, more than 65% of them singletons. The source of the sample is a study of blood T cell repertoires in COVID-19. About the research overall: Donors in the United States, Italy and Spain gave samples during acute or convalescent COVID-19.

The genes are TRBV3-1 (or the pseudogene TRBV3-2) and TRBJ1-1; D remains ambiguous. The clonotype comes from a man aged 65-85 years with active or convalescent COVID-19. The material sequenced was peripheral blood. The CDR3 region is CASSPRSGEAFF. In DNA, the CDR3 is TGTGCCAGCAGCCCTAGATCCGGTGAAGCTTTCTTT.